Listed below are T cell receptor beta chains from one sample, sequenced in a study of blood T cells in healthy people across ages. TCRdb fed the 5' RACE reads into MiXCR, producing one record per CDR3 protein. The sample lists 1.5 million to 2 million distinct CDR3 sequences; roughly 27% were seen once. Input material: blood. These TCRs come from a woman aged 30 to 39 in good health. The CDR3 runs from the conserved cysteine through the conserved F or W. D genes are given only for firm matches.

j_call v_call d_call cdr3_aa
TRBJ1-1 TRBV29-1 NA CSVGVGGKAFF
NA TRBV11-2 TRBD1 CASGQDRGRETQYF
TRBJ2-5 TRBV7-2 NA CASSTGNVGYF
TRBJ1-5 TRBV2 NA CASSEAPGTGNQPQHF
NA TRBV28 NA CASIRPVDYEQYF
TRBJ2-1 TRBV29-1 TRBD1 CSARGTGLSGEQFF
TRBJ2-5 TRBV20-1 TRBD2 CSAREASGNKETQYF
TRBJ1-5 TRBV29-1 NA CSAGDGQPQHF
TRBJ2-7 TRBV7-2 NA CASSLQGNYEQYF
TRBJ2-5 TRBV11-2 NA CASSLVSQVGETQYF
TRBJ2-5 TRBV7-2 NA CASASGNLGETQYF
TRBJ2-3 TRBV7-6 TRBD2 CASSSPITSGSPTDTQYF
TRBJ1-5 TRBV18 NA CASSRQPGGNQPQHF
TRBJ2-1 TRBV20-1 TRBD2 CSAIDSGRSSDEQFF
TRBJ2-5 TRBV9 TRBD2 CASSARLAGGQETRYF
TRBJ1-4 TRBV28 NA CASSLFGVNNEKLFF
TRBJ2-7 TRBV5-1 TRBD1 CASSSRTGDSSYEQYF
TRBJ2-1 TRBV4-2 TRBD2 CASSQDFASGGAYNEQFF
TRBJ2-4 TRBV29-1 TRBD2 CSVWEGLAKNIQYF
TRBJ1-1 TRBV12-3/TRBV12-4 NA CASRPGGVNTEAFF
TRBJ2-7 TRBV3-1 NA CASSLRQAPNEQYF
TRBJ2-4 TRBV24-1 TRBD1 CATSDRTTGTRKHNEQYF
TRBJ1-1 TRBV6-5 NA CASSYFRYTEAFF
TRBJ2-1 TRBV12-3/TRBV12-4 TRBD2 CASSILTGGISNEQFF
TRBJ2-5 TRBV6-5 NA CASGTQETQYF
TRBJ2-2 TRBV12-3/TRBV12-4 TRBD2 CASSLATGGLASTGELFF
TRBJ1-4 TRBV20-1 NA CSASPGLRDEKLFF
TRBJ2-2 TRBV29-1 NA CSVLSRNRGRNTGELFF
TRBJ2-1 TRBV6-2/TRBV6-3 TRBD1 CASSWTGYEQFF
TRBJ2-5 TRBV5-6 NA CASSPTPTGLETQYF
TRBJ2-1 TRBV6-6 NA CASSYDLTNDEQFF
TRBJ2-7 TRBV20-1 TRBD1 CSAGQGLYEQYF
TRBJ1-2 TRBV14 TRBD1 CASSQVRTGGYTF
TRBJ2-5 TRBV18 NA CASSPPSSRKETQYF
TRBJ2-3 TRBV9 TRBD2 CASTESLIAGDTQYF
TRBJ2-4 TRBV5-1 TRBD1 CASSTGQGDIQYF
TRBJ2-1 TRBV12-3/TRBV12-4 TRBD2 CASSPRLSGGYNEQFF